Shown below are 20 T cell receptor beta chains from a single sample sequenced in a study of blood T cell repertoires in COVID-19. Profiled with immunoSEQ multiplex PCR; TCRdb holds only in-frame clones, not every one. The top ten clones hold roughly 10% of a sample with about 290,000 clones, roughly 91% of them seen once. The specimen sequenced was peripheral blood. The receptors stem from a woman aged 25 to 39 with COVID-19, enrolled during active disease.

The CDR3 DNA follows: TGTGCCAGCAGCGAGACAGCGAACTATGGCTACACCTTC. Translating gives CASSETANYGYTF. The V and J genes are TRBV13 and TRBJ1-2, with TRBD1 as a possible D gene (5 bases). This CDR3 region has 13 residues. The germline gives CDR1 PRHDT, CDR2 FYEKMQ (reference sequence). Trimming took off 5 bases at V and 2 bases at J, with 9 bases between the two ends.

The genes are TRBV4-2 and TRBJ1-4, with TRBD1 matching 10 bases. Looked up from germline, CDR1 is LGHNA and CDR2 is YNFKEQ. This CDR3 region has 14 residues. Losses at the gene ends were 4 bases for V and 15 bases for J; bases not matched to a gene: 11. The CDR3 loop reads CASSPRDRGQMVFF. For the CDR3, the DNA is TGTGCCAGCAGCCCCCGGGACAGGGGCCAAATGGTGTTTTTT.

The chain employs TRBV18 and TRBJ1-1, with D unresolved. Germline V lookup: CDR1 KGHSH, CDR2 LQKENI. The germline V and J ends were trimmed by 8 bases and 4 bases, with 14 bases remaining between them. The CDR3 sequence is 13 residues long. The CDR3 spells CASARLRGTEAFF. The CDR3 coding sequence is TGTGCCAGCGCGAGACTGCGGGGCACTGAAGCTTTCTTT.

The J gene is TRBJ2-2, the V gene TRBV6-5, with TRBD1 matching over 9 bases. Germline V gene sequence: CDR1 MNHEY, CDR2 SVGAGI. The CDR3 runs 15 residues. Trimming cost V 4 bases and J 5 bases; bases outside gene matches: 5. Here the CDR3 reads CASSFTGGRTGELFF. In nucleotides, the CDR3 is TGTGCCAGCAGTTTCACAGGGGGCCGAACCGGGGAGCTGTTTTTT.

The chain joins TRBV7-9 to TRBJ2-6, with a tentative D call TRBD1 (5 bases). Trimming left V 1 base short and J 0 bases short, with 13 bases between. The CDR3 consists of 18 residues. CDR1 SEHNR and CDR2 FQNEAQ come from the germline V gene (reference sequence). CDR3 bases: TGTGCCAGCAGCTTAGTCGCGAGACAGCCCTCTGGGGCCAACGTCCTGACTTTC. Its protein is CASSLVARQPSGANVLTF.

This chain connects TRBV19 to TRBJ1-6; TRBD1 matches at 10 bases. CDR3 size: 15 residues. Germline V lookup: CDR1 LNHDA, CDR2 SQIVND (reference sequence). Trimming took 2 bases from V and 7 from J; bases not matched to a gene: 2. CDR3 protein: CASSIMGQGNSPLHF. The DNA for the CDR3 is TGTGCCAGTAGTATAATGGGACAGGGGAATTCACCCCTCCACTTT.

The chain couples TRBV7-9 to TRBJ1-3; the D gene is possibly TRBD1 (6 bases). Per the germline V gene, CDR1 is SEHNR and CDR2 is FQNEAQ (reference sequence). V lost 0 bases and J lost 6, with 12 bases in between. The CDR3 length is 15 residues. The CDR3 spells CASSLALLGANTIYF. The CDR3 DNA follows: TGTGCCAGCAGCTTAGCTCTCCTGGGGGCAAACACCATATATTTT.

The rearrangement links TRBV29-1 to TRBJ1-2; 7 bases line up with TRBD1. V lost 6 bases and J lost 4; bases outside the gene matches: 11. The CDR3 covers 14 residues. The V gene's germline CDR1 is SQVTM and CDR2 ANQGSEA. The CDR3 DNA follows: TGCAGCGTGCCGTTTGGACAGGCTAGCTATGGCTACACCTTC. It encodes CSVPFGQASYGYTF. Based on the CDR3 plus reference TRBV29-1 and TRBJ1-2, the full variable domain is SAVISQKPSRDICQRGTSLTIQCQVDSQVTMMFWYRQQPGQSLTLIATANQGSEATYESGFVIDKFPISRPNLTFSTLTVSNMSPEDSSIYLCSVPFGQASYGYTFGSGTRLTVV.

The rearrangement uses TRBV2 and TRBJ1-6, with D unclear. Germline lookup yields CDR1 SNHLY and CDR2 FYNNEI. The CDR3 consists of 16 residues. Deletions cut 8 bases from V and 0 bases from J, with 14 bases between. CDR3 DNA: TGTGCCAGCGGCGGAGGCCGGAGCTCCTATAATTCACCCCTCCACTTT. Translated: CASGGGRSSYNSPLHF.

The V gene is TRBV5-1, the J gene TRBJ1-6; tentatively, D is TRBD1 (5 bases). The CDR3 totals 13 residues. CDR1 is SGHRS, CDR2 YFSETQ, per germline. Trimming removed 0 bases at V and 10 bases at J, with 8 bases between. In DNA form, the CDR3 reads TGCGCCAGCAGCTTGGCGGGGGTGTCACCCCTCCACTTT. Amino acids: CASSLAGVSPLHF. Full variable domain (missing parts from reference TRBV5-1 and TRBJ1-6): KAGVTQTPRYLIKTRGQQVTLSCSPISGHRSVSWYQQTPGQGLQFLFEYFSETQRNKGNFPGRFSGRQFSNSRSEMNVSTLELGDSALYLCASSLAGVSPLHFGNGTRLTVT.

The V and J genes are TRBV5-4 and TRBJ2-3; 8 nucleotides align to TRBD1. From germline, CDR1 is SGHNT and CDR2 YYREEE (reference sequence). The junction had 7 bases not matched to a gene; V was cut back by 2 bases and J by 5 bases. This CDR3 has 15 amino acids. CDR3 sequence: CASSLRQGAVDTQYF. CDR3 DNA: TGTGCCAGCAGCTTAAGGCAGGGGGCGGTAGATACGCAGTATTTT. Combining the CDR3 with reference TRBV5-4 and TRBJ2-3 gives the whole variable domain ETGVTQSPTHLIKTRGQQVTLRCSSQSGHNTVSWYQQALGQGPQFIFQYYREEENGRGNFPPRFSGLQFPNYSSELNVNALELDDSALYLCASSLRQGAVDTQYFGPGTRLTVL.

This chain uses TRBV12-3 or TRBV12-4 with TRBJ1-6, with D maybe TRBD1 (5 bases). This CDR3 comprises 12 residues. Trimming left V 5 bases short and J 11 bases short, with 10 bases between. The CDR3 DNA sequence: TGTGCCAGCAGTCCAGGGAATCCACCCCTCCACTTT. Translation gives CASSPGNPPLHF.

CDR3 region: CASSLGTIAHQPQHF. The CDR3 DNA follows: TGTGCCAGCAGTTTGGGGACAATCGCCCATCAGCCCCAGCATTTT. The V call is TRBV28, the J call TRBJ1-5; a weak D match, TRBD1 (6 bases). The germline V gene has CDR1 MDHEN and CDR2 SYDVKM. The CDR3 is 15 residues long. V lost 3 bases to trimming and J lost 5 bases, with 14 bases between them.

The chain uses TRBV5-1 and TRBJ2-3, with D perhaps matching TRBD2 (5 bases). Trimming cost V 2 bases and J 2 bases, with 12 bases left between them. The CDR3 totals 15 residues. Germline V gene sequence: CDR1 SGHRS, CDR2 YFSETQ. CDR3 nucleotides: TGCGCCAGCAGCTTAGCTAGCACACCCACAGATACGCAGTATTTT. Translation: CASSLASTPTDTQYF. Complete variable domain (other parts from reference TRBV5-1 and TRBJ2-3): KAGVTQTPRYLIKTRGQQVTLSCSPISGHRSVSWYQQTPGQGLQFLFEYFSETQRNKGNFPGRFSGRQFSNSRSEMNVSTLELGDSALYLCASSLASTPTDTQYFGPGTRLTVL.

This rearrangement joins TRBV3-1 (or the pseudogene TRBV3-2) to TRBJ2-1, with TRBD2 matching over 9 bases. The germline gives CDR1 LGHDT, CDR2 YNNKEL (reference sequence). The CDR3 length is 19 residues. V was clipped by 4 bases and J by 1 base; unmatched bases: 14. CDR3 in amino acids: CASSPGPLSGGLSYNEQFF. The CDR3 nucleotides are TGTGCCAGCAGCCCCGGACCATTGAGCGGGGGGCTATCCTACAATGAGCAGTTCTTC.

The chain couples TRBV7-9 to TRBJ2-3; TRBD1 aligns across 12 bases. The CDR3 covers 15 residues. The V gene's germline CDR1 is SEHNR and CDR2 FQNEAQ (reference sequence). Trimming took 2 bases from V and 5 from J; bases not matched to a gene: 2. Here the CDR3 DNA reads TGTGCCAGCAGCTTACGGGACAGGGGGCAAGATACGCAGTATTTT. It codes for CASSLRDRGQDTQYF. The whole variable domain, remainder taken from reference TRBV7-9 and TRBJ2-3, is DTGVSQNPRHKITKRGQNVTFRCDPISEHNRLYWYRQTLGQGPEFLTYFQNEAQLEKSRLLSDRFSAERPKGSFSTLEIQRTEQGDSAMYLCASSLRDRGQDTQYFGPGTRLTVL.

The V call is TRBV19, the J call TRBJ2-7; D may be TRBD2 (5 bases). Trimming removed 5 bases from V and 2 bases from J, with 13 bases in between. Germline V gene data show CDR1 as LNHDA and CDR2 as SQIVND (reference sequence). This CDR3 spans 14 amino acids. This CDR3 is CASSLTGKAYEQYF. In nucleotides, the CDR3 is TGTGCCAGTAGTTTGACCGGGAAAGCCTACGAGCAGTACTTC.

The chain links TRBV5-1 to TRBJ2-3; 10 bases are a match to TRBD2. Trimming took 1 base from V and 1 from J; bases not matched to a gene: 0. Germline V gives CDR1 SGHRS, CDR2 YFSETQ. The CDR3 sequence is 15 residues long. The chain's CDR3 is CASSLLAGGTDTQYF. The CDR3 DNA reads as TGCGCCAGCAGCTTGCTAGCGGGAGGCACAGATACGCAGTATTTT.

The genes are TRBV28 and TRBJ1-2; 10 bases fit TRBD1. The CDR3 spans 13 residues. The germline CDR1 and CDR2 sequences are MDHEN and SYDVKM. V lost 3 bases, J lost 7 bases, and 2 bases stayed unmatched. The CDR3 protein is CASSFRTGGGYTF. The CDR3, as DNA: TGTGCCAGCAGTTTTAGGACAGGGGGTGGCTACACCTTC.

The chain couples TRBV18 to TRBJ2-3; 8 nucleotides line up with TRBD2. The CDR3 runs 16 residues. CDR1 is KGHSH and CDR2 is LQKENI in the germline V gene. J lost 0 bases, V lost 2 bases, and 4 bases had no gene match. CDR3 loop: CASSPRSGGSTDTQYF. CDR3 sequence (DNA): TGTGCCAGCTCACCAAGAAGCGGGGGTAGCACAGATACGCAGTATTTT.